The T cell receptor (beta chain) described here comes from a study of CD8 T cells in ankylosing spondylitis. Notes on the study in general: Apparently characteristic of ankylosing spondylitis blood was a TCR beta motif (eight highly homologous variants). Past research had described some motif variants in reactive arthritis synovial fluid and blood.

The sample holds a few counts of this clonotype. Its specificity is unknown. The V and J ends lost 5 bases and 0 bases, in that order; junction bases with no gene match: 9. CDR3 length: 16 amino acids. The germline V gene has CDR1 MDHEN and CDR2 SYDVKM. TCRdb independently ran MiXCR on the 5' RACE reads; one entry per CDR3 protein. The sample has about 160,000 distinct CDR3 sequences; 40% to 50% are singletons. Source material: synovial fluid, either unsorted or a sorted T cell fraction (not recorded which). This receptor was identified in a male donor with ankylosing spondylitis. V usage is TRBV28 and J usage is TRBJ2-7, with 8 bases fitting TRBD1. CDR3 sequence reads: CASSPRTTGVSYEQYF. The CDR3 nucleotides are TGTGCCAGCAGTCCGAGAACGACAGGGGTCTCCTACGAGCAGTACTTC.